This TCR beta chain was retrieved from a study of technical replicates of blood from a handful of donors. Measured with immunoSEQ multiplex PCR; TCRdb has only the in-frame clones, and not every one. The table lists about 99,000 clones, around 95% of them singletons. Germline trimming cut 3 bases from V and 4 bases from J; bases unmatched to any gene: 10. CDR1 and CDR2 from the germline V gene are MDHEN and SYDVKM. This CDR3 comprises 16 residues. The sequencing input was T cells isolated from PBMCs. The chain links TRBV28 to TRBJ2-7; 9 nucleotides align to TRBD2. This sequence originates from a human donor in good health. The CDR3 sequence is CASSLSSLAGVYEQYF. Here the CDR3 DNA reads TGTGCCAGCAGTTTGTCATCATTAGCGGGGGTGTACGAGCAGTACTTC.